A single sample gave rise to the 31 T cell receptor beta chains below, sequenced in a study of cytomegalovirus exposure and HLA in healthy donors. 13 Jbeta primers and 60 Vbeta primers were used for the PCR. The assay was immunoSEQ multiplex PCR, and TCRdb's table has in-frame clones only and misses some. The profile shows roughly 200,000 clones, over 75% of them singletons. Material for sequencing was PBMCs. Source of these receptors: a man aged 60 to 69 in good health and CMV-seronegative.

The chain has TRBV2 and TRBJ2-7, with D perhaps matching TRBD1 (5 bases). CDR1 SNHLY and CDR2 FYNNEI come from the germline V gene. The CDR3 covers 12 residues. The V end was cut by 6 bases, the J end by 4 bases, with 10 bases between. The CDR3 loop reads CASRDIKYEQYF. CDR3 DNA sequence: TGTGCCAGCAGGGACATAAAATACGAGCAGTACTTC.

This clone was detected only a few times. The chain employs TRBV5-6 and TRBJ1-1; TRBD1 matches 8 bases. The CDR3 consists of 16 residues. J was trimmed by 11 bases and V by 2 bases; bases with no gene match: 17. The germline V gene has CDR1 SGHDT and CDR2 YYEEEE. This CDR3 is CASSLWEQGVPRAAFF. The CDR3 DNA sequence: TGTGCCAGCAGCTTATGGGAACAGGGGGTCCCCCGGGCGGCTTTCTTT. The whole variable domain, remainder taken from reference TRBV5-6 and TRBJ1-1, is DAGVTQSPTHLIKTRGQQVTLRCSPKSGHDTVSWYQQALGQGPQFIFQYYEEEERQRGNFPDRFSGHQFPNYSSELNVNALLLGDSALYLCASSLWEQGVPRAAFFGQGTRLTVV.

The chain uses TRBV5-1 and TRBJ1-5, with D unclear. The V end was cut by 1 base, the J end by 5 bases, with 7 bases between. CDR1 SGHRS and CDR2 YFSETQ come from the germline V gene. The CDR3 totals 13 residues. The DNA of the CDR3 is TGCGCCAGCAGCTTGATGGGAGATCAGCCCCAGCATTTT. Encoded protein: CASSLMGDQPQHF.

The chain joins TRBV5-6 to TRBJ2-7; D is possibly TRBD2 (5 bases). The germline V gene encodes CDR1 SGHDT and CDR2 YYEEEE. The germline V and J ends were trimmed by 0 bases and 0 bases, with 13 bases remaining between them. This CDR3 has 16 residues. Written as DNA, the CDR3 is TGTGCCAGCAGCTTGGCCTCTGAGGGAAGCTCCTACGAGCAGTACTTC. Amino acids: CASSLASEGSSYEQYF.

The DNA of the CDR3 is TGTGCCAGCAGCTTCGAGAACGGCGGGCTGTTTTTT. As protein: CASSFENGGLFF. This rearrangement joins TRBV7-9 to TRBJ2-2; unclear D gene. The CDR3 consists of 12 residues. Germline V gene data show CDR1 as SEHNR and CDR2 as FQNEAQ (reference sequence). The germline V and J ends were trimmed by 3 bases and 13 bases, with 12 bases remaining between them.

This clone appeared once. The rearrangement links TRBV2 to TRBJ2-7; 11 nucleotides agree with TRBD2. V trimming: 7 bases; J trimming: 7 bases; junction bases outside the gene matches: 9. This CDR3 is built from 14 residues. The germline V gene encodes CDR1 SNHLY and CDR2 FYNNEI. The CDR3 DNA reads as TGTGCCAGCACCCCGGGACTAGCGGTCTGGGAGCAGTACTTC. Translation gives CASTPGLAVWEQYF.

This chain links TRBV7-2 with TRBJ1-1; 7 bases match TRBD1. The CDR3 covers 16 residues. CDR1 is SGHTA and CDR2 is FQGNSA in the germline V gene. The V gene end was trimmed by 5 bases and the J gene end by 1 base; junction bases not matched to a gene: 10. This chain's CDR3 is CASSRNTGEENTEAFF. The CDR3 DNA follows: TGTGCCAGCAGCCGAAATACAGGGGAAGAGAACACTGAAGCTTTCTTT. The complete variable domain, with remaining parts taken from reference TRBV7-2 and TRBJ1-1, reads GAGVSQSPSNKVTEKGKDVELRCDPISGHTALYWYRQSLGQGLEFLIYFQGNSAPDKSGLPSDRFSAERTGGSVSTLTIQRTQQEDSAVYLCASSRNTGEENTEAFFGQGTRLTVV.

The chain links TRBV10-3 to TRBJ2-3; 9 bases line up with TRBD1. The CDR3 is made up of 15 amino acids. The ends lost 10 bases at V and 5 bases at J; junction bases unmatched: 13. In germline, CDR1 is ENHRY, CDR2 SYGVKD. The CDR3 DNA sequence: TGTGCCACCTGTGATGACAGGGGGTCGATAGATACGCAGTATTTT. It translates to CATCDDRGSIDTQYF.

This clone came up a few times. J is TRBJ2-3 and V is TRBV9, with D possibly TRBD1 on 6 matching bases. Looked up from germline, CDR1 is SGDLS and CDR2 is YYNGEE. The V and J ends lost 3 bases and 4 bases respectively, with 12 bases between them. The CDR3 has 14 amino acids. The CDR3: CASSGPQGPDTQYF. The CDR3 DNA is TGTGCCAGCAGCGGACCCCAGGGGCCAGATACGCAGTATTTT.

CDR3 residues: CASSPLFGKLFF. CDR3 nucleotide sequence: TGCGCCAGCAGCCCCCTCTTCGGAAAACTGTTTTTT. V is TRBV4-1 and J is TRBJ1-4; D is ambiguous. Germline CDR1 reads MGHRA; CDR2 reads YSYEKL. V was clipped by 4 bases and J by 10 bases, with 10 bases between them. The CDR3 is 12 residues long.

This chain joins TRBV6-6 and TRBJ1-5; the match to TRBD1 covers 10 bases. The CDR3 length is 15 residues. The germline gives CDR1 MNHNY, CDR2 SVGAGI (reference sequence). V was pared by 4 bases and J by 2 bases, with 2 bases of the junction left unmatched. The CDR3 DNA sequence: TGTGCCAGCAGTTCCGGGACAGGGGGCAATCAGCCCCAGCATTTT. Translated, it gives CASSSGTGGNQPQHF.

The DNA of the CDR3 is TGTGCCAGCAACCGGGACACCTACAATGAGCAGTTCTTC. Its translation: CASNRDTYNEQFF. The rearrangement uses TRBV2 and TRBJ2-1; TRBD1 might be the D (6 bases). CDR3 length: 13 residues. Trimming removed 7 bases at V and 2 bases at J, with 9 bases between. Germline V gene sequence: CDR1 SNHLY, CDR2 FYNNEI.

This chain joins TRBV30 and TRBJ1-2; 9 nucleotides align to TRBD1. V was clipped by 3 bases and J by 6 bases; unmatched bases: 5. The CDR3 consists of 13 residues. The germline V gene has CDR1 GTSNPN and CDR2 SVGIG (reference sequence). The CDR3 protein is CAWRADRGHGYTF. The CDR3 DNA reads as TGTGCCTGGAGGGCGGACAGGGGACATGGCTACACCTTC.

V is TRBV5-8 and J is TRBJ1-1, with 7 nucleotides matching TRBD1. The CDR3 consists of 15 residues. The V and J ends lost 4 bases and 3 bases, in that order; junction bases with no gene match: 9. Germline lookup yields CDR1 SGHTS and CDR2 YDEGEE. The CDR3 here is CASSLDTGDDTEAFF. In DNA form, the CDR3 reads TGTGCCAGCAGCCTAGATACAGGGGACGACACTGAAGCTTTCTTT.

The table lists this clone with a count of one. The chain combines TRBV10-1 with TRBJ1-5; D possibly corresponds to TRBD1 (5 bases). V was shortened by 2 bases and J by 2 bases, with 13 bases between the two germline ends. Per the germline V gene, CDR1 is WNHNN and CDR2 is SYGVQD (reference sequence). CDR3 length: 16 amino acids. The CDR3 DNA sequence: TGCGCCAGCAGTGAGAGGGGTCCACAAGGCAATCAGCCCCAGCATTTT. This translates into CASSERGPQGNQPQHF.

V gene TRBV29-1 combines with J gene TRBJ2-2, with TRBD2 as a possible D gene (5 bases). Trimming shortened V by 5 bases and J by 2 bases, and 15 bases separated the two germline ends. CDR3 length: 15 amino acids. Per germline, CDR1 SQVTM and CDR2 ANQGSEA. The CDR3 spells CSVFRSEGNTGELFF. CDR3 DNA: TGCAGCGTTTTTCGCTCAGAGGGAAACACCGGGGAGCTGTTTTTT.

The rearrangement uses TRBV11-3 and TRBJ2-7; a weak D match, TRBD1 (5 bases). The CDR3 consists of 15 residues. Deletions cut 5 bases from V and 2 bases from J, with 16 bases between. Per germline, CDR1 SGHNT and CDR2 YENEEA. The CDR3 loop reads CASSQGTGPPYEQYF. The CDR3 DNA follows: TGTGCCAGCAGCCAGGGTACGGGCCCCCCCTACGAGCAGTACTTC. Together with reference TRBV11-3 and TRBJ2-7, the CDR3 gives the full variable domain: EAGVVQSPRYKIIEKKQPVAFWCNPISGHNTLYWYLQNLGQGPELLIRYENEEAVDDSQLPKDRFSAERLKGVDSTLKIQPAELGDSAVYLCASSQGTGPPYEQYFGPGTRLTVT.

V gene TRBV6-6 combines with J gene TRBJ2-5, with D possibly TRBD2 on 5 matching bases. The CDR3 has 15 residues. V lost 2 bases, J lost 2 bases, and 12 bases lay in between. Germline loops: CDR1 MNHNY, CDR2 SVGAGI (reference sequence). CDR3 in amino acids: CASSYTRGRQETQYF. CDR3 DNA: TGTGCCAGCAGTTACACCCGGGGTCGACAAGAGACCCAGTACTTC.

The gene calls are TRBV2 and TRBJ2-1; tentatively, D is TRBD1 (6 bases). Trimming took off 3 bases at V and 5 bases at J, with 14 bases between the two ends. Germline V gene sequence: CDR1 SNHLY, CDR2 FYNNEI. The CDR3 spans 15 residues. In DNA form, the CDR3 reads TGTGCCAGCAGTGATTGGACAGACCTAAACAATGAGCAGTTCTTC. It encodes CASSDWTDLNNEQFF.

This chain connects TRBV5-4 to TRBJ2-2; D possibly corresponds to TRBD2 (6 bases). V was shortened by 3 bases and J by 3 bases, with 9 bases between the two germline ends. The CDR3 covers 14 residues. Germline assignment: CDR1 SGHNT and CDR2 YYREEE (reference sequence). This chain's CDR3 is CASSSRGYTGELFF. Here the CDR3 DNA reads TGTGCCAGCAGCTCGCGGGGATACACCGGGGAGCTGTTTTTT. The full variable domain, in which reference TRBV5-4 and TRBJ2-2 provide the parts outside the CDR3, is ETGVTQSPTHLIKTRGQQVTLRCSSQSGHNTVSWYQQALGQGPQFIFQYYREEENGRGNFPPRFSGLQFPNYSSELNVNALELDDSALYLCASSSRGYTGELFFGEGSRLTVL.

Relative to its sample, this clone is medium-sized. The CDR3 DNA sequence: TGTGCCAGCAGCCTGGACTCCTACCGTCCCGGGGAGCTGTTTTTT. Its translation is CASSLDSYRPGELFF. The V call is TRBV7-8, the J call TRBJ2-2, with D perhaps TRBD2 (5 bases). The CDR3 loop spans 15 amino acids. The germline V and J ends were trimmed by 5 bases and 6 bases, with 16 bases remaining between them. Germline values: CDR1 SGHVS, CDR2 FQNEAQ.

V usage is TRBV6-6 and J usage is TRBJ2-7, with 10 bases aligning to TRBD2. V trimming: 6 bases; J trimming: 3 bases; junction bases outside the gene matches: 11. The germline V gene has CDR1 MNHNY and CDR2 SVGAGI (reference sequence). The CDR3 extends over 16 amino acids. In nucleotides, the CDR3 is TGTGCCAGCAGCCAGAAGCTAGCGGGGGCCCGCTACGAGCAGTACTTC. This gives the protein CASSQKLAGARYEQYF.

The chain has TRBV9 and TRBJ1-2; D uncertain. CDR3 length: 16 amino acids. The V end was cut by 0 bases, the J end by 3 bases, with 15 bases between. Looked up from germline, CDR1 is SGDLS and CDR2 is YYNGEE. Here the CDR3 reads CASSVGTAGGYYGYTF. The CDR3 region has the DNA TGTGCCAGCAGCGTAGGGACCGCGGGCGGTTACTATGGCTACACCTTC. Complete variable domain (other parts from reference TRBV9 and TRBJ1-2): DSGVTQTPKHLITATGQRVTLRCSPRSGDLSVYWYQQSLDQGLQFLIQYYNGEERAKGNILERFSAQQFPDLHSELNLSSLELGDSALYFCASSVGTAGGYYGYTFGSGTRLTVV.

This rearrangement joins TRBV19 to TRBJ2-2; TRBD1 aligns across 9 bases. Trimming at V came to 4 bases and at J to 6 bases, leaving 6 bases not matched to a gene. Germline values: CDR1 LNHDA, CDR2 SQIVND (reference sequence). CDR3 length: 15 residues. The CDR3 DNA sequence: TGTGCCAGTAGTAAGGGACAGGGTGGGCCCGGGGAGCTGTTTTTT. The encoded protein is CASSKGQGGPGELFF.

This clone appeared a single time. The V and J genes are TRBV2 and TRBJ2-7, with 9 bases fitting TRBD1. The V segment lost 7 bases and the J segment 5 bases; nucleotides outside the gene matches: 12. This CDR3 has 15 amino acids. Germline V gene sequence: CDR1 SNHLY, CDR2 FYNNEI. The CDR3 DNA sequence: TGTGCCAGCACCCCTGACCGGGACAGGGCAAACGAGCAGTACTTC. It is translated as CASTPDRDRANEQYF.

CDR3 nucleotides: TGTGCCAGTAGTATAGTAGGGGCTGGAAACACCATATATTTT. This translates into CASSIVGAGNTIYF. The chain carries TRBV19 and TRBJ1-3, with TRBD1 as a possible D gene (5 bases). V was cut by 1 base and J by 2 bases, with 6 bases left in between. CDR1 LNHDA and CDR2 SQIVND come from the germline V gene (reference sequence). CDR3 size: 14 residues.

The chain combines TRBV5-6 with TRBJ1-3; D is ambiguous. From germline, CDR1 is SGHDT and CDR2 YYEEEE. The CDR3 contains 14 residues. Trimming took 1 base from V and 0 from J, leaving 5 bases between them. CDR3 sequence (DNA): TGTGCCAGCAGCTTGTTTAGCTCTGGAAACACCATATATTTT. Amino acid sequence: CASSLFSSGNTIYF.

The genes are TRBV5-4 and TRBJ1-6; D remains unclear. This CDR3 region has 14 residues. CDR1 and CDR2 (germline): SGHNT, YYREEE (reference sequence). The germline V and J ends were trimmed by 0 bases and 10 bases, with 11 bases remaining between them. The DNA of the CDR3 is TGTGCCAGCAGCTTGGCCGTAGCGGGATCACCCCTCCACTTT. It translates to CASSLAVAGSPLHF.

This clone was seen once. A read error may produce the germline difference seen at one junction end. The V call is TRBV19, the J call TRBJ1-5; a weak D match, TRBD1 (6 bases). There are 15 residues in the CDR3. Germline CDR1 and CDR2: LNHDA and SQIVND (reference sequence). The DNA of the CDR3 is TGTGCCAGTAGTATCTCAGGGGATGGCAATCAGCCCCAGAATTTT. The encoded protein is CASSISGDGNQPQNF.

This clone was detected only a few times. One end of the junction does not line up with germline, which may come from a read error. This chain uses TRBV5-5 with TRBJ1-5; tentative D call: TRBD1 (6 bases). The CDR3 consists of 13 residues. CDR1 is SGHKS and CDR2 is YYEKEE in the germline V gene (reference sequence). The CDR3 DNA follows: TGTGCCAGCAGCTTGGAAGGGGGTCGGCCCCAGAATTTT. Translation: CASSLEGGRPQNF.

J is TRBJ1-5 and V is TRBV18, with a possible D match to TRBD1 (5 bases). The length of the CDR3 is 15 residues. Trimming shortened V by 2 bases and J by 7 bases, and 15 bases separated the two germline ends. The germline V gene has CDR1 KGHSH and CDR2 LQKENI. Written as DNA, the CDR3 is TGTGCCAGCTCACCAGGGCCGGTACAGGTGCAGCCCCAGCATTTT. Protein product: CASSPGPVQVQPQHF. Full variable domain (remainder filled in from reference TRBV18 and TRBJ1-5): NAGVMQNPRHLVRRRGQEARLRCSPMKGHSHVYWYRQLPEEGLKFMVYLQKENIIDESGMPKERFSAEFPKEGPSILRIQQVVRGDSAAYFCASSPGPVQVQPQHFGDGTRLSIL.